This record concerns one TCR beta chain sequence. In the authors' methods: Counts of nucleated cells, estimated from reference gene primer amplification, were obtained. Profiled with immunoSEQ multiplex PCR; TCRdb holds only in-frame clones, not every one. Clonal size and the V and J genes are those of that table, whereas D and trimming came from the DNA. The repertoire holds under 250,000 clones, with around three quarters as singletons. These data originate in a study of blood T cell repertoires in COVID-19. In the study overall: Italy, Spain and the United States were the sources of the convalescent and acute COVID-19 samples. T cells, B-cell-depleted T cells, or PBMCs supplied cDNA or gDNA.

Germline CDR1 is MNHEY and CDR2 is SVGAGI. Trimming pared 2 bases from V and 4 bases from J, leaving 11 bases between. The CDR3 is 15 amino acids. This clonotype was obtained from a woman in her 70s with acute or convalescent COVID-19. The J gene is TRBJ2-2, the V gene TRBV6-5, with D perhaps matching TRBD1 (5 bases). Sequencing used peripheral blood. Written as DNA, the CDR3 is TGTGCCAGCAGTTACGTGGGGCGTGGCACCGGGGAGCTGTTTTTT. This encodes CASSYVGRGTGELFF.